The clone carrying this TCR beta chain appeared a few times. The antigen is undetermined. Using immunoSEQ multiplex PCR, the repertoire was profiled, and TCRdb retains in-frame clones only, with some absent. This table holds roughly 100,000 clones, about 88% found once. The sample is drawn from a study of T cell responses to AZD1222 COVID-19 vaccine. General study points: Within unmutated variant regions lay the reported targets of nearly half of spike-specific TCRs. Seropositivity was recorded at baseline in only 6 or 7 AZD1222 recipients. Receipt of two AZD1222 doses was followed by a rise in Spike-specific TCR breadth and depth.

With 4 bases clipped from V and 4 bases from J, the junction kept 7 bases outside the gene matches. In germline, CDR1 is LNHDA, CDR2 SQIVND (reference sequence). This CDR3 is built from 15 residues. The input for sequencing was peripheral blood, taken 28 days after the second AZD1222 dose. The genes are TRBV19 and TRBJ1-1, with 9 bases identical to TRBD1. This sequence originates from an adult who received the AZD1222 COVID-19 vaccine. CDR3 nucleotide sequence: TGTGCCAGTAGTAATCCCGGGACAGGGATCACTGAAGCTTTCTTT. This encodes CASSNPGTGITEAFF.